This entry lists 7 T cell receptor beta chains sequenced from one sample in a study of blood T cell repertoires in COVID-19. This table comes from immunoSEQ multiplex PCR, and its TCRdb copy is limited to in-frame clones, with some not included. In the table there are over 250,000 clones, approximately 89% of which are singletons. The sequenced sample was PBMCs or T cells enriched from blood (not recorded which). The receptors were gathered from a woman between 18 and 30 years old who had recovered from COVID-19.

This rearrangement joins TRBV20-1 to TRBJ1-2; TRBD1 might be the D (5 bases). Trimming removed 6 bases from V and 3 bases from J, with 8 bases in between. Germline V gives CDR1 DFQATT, CDR2 SNEGSKA (reference sequence). The CDR3 is made up of 11 amino acids. CDR3 protein: CSARADYGYTF. The CDR3 DNA reads as TGCAGTGCCAGGGCAGACTATGGCTACACCTTC.

The chain has TRBV11-2 and TRBJ2-1; D might be TRBD2 (7 bases). The germline V gene encodes CDR1 SGHAT and CDR2 FQNNGV. This CDR3 has 15 residues. V dropped 5 bases and J dropped 7 bases, with 18 bases sitting between them. CDR3 sequence reads: CASSKEGGQGNEQFF. The CDR3 DNA reads TGTGCCAGCAGCAAAGAGGGGGGGCAGGGGAATGAGCAGTTCTTC.

The chain uses TRBV10-2 and TRBJ2-1; D possibly corresponds to TRBD1 (5 bases). The V and J ends lost 0 bases and 5 bases respectively, with 17 bases between them. This CDR3 is built from 17 residues. Germline CDR1 and CDR2: WSHSY and SAAADI. CDR3 coding DNA: TGCGCCAGCAGTGAGTCGATGGACACTGAAGCCAACAATGAGCAGTTCTTC. Protein sequence: CASSESMDTEANNEQFF.

In nucleotides, the CDR3 is TGTGCCAGCAGTTACACCGCCCGTAGCGGGGGGATCGAGCAGTACTTC. It translates to CASSYTARSGGIEQYF. This chain uses TRBV6-2 or TRBV6-3 with TRBJ2-7; TRBD2 agrees at 10 bases. Germline CDR1 and CDR2: MNHEY and SVGEGT. The V and J ends lost 2 bases and 6 bases, in that order; junction bases with no gene match: 10. The CDR3 length is 16 residues.

The V gene is TRBV10-3, the J gene TRBJ2-3, with D perhaps TRBD2 (5 bases). Trimming cost V 6 bases and J 2 bases, with 15 bases left between them. Germline assignment: CDR1 ENHRY and CDR2 SYGVKD. The CDR3 is made up of 15 amino acids. CDR3 DNA: TGTGCCATCAGCCCCTCGGTAGCGCCCACAGATACGCAGTATTTT. It translates to CAISPSVAPTDTQYF.

The chain uses TRBV5-1 and TRBJ2-7, with 9 positions matching TRBD1. The CDR3 totals 14 residues. Trimming removed 0 bases from V and 6 bases from J; junction bases left unmatched: 4. Per the germline V gene, CDR1 is SGHRS and CDR2 is YFSETQ. The CDR3 loop is CASSLAGTGIEQYF. CDR3 sequence (DNA): TGCGCCAGCAGCTTGGCCGGGACAGGGATCGAGCAGTACTTC.

This clone was counted between two and nine times. DNA of the CDR3: TGTGCCAGCAGTGAAATCGGCAGGGGAGAAGATACGCAGTATTTT. Its protein product is CASSEIGRGEDTQYF. The chain is built from TRBV6-1 and TRBJ2-3; TRBD1 might be the D (6 bases). The CDR3 sequence is 15 residues long. The germline V gene encodes CDR1 MNHNS and CDR2 SASEGT. V dropped 2 bases and J dropped 5 bases, with 14 bases sitting between them.